This T cell receptor (beta chain) was identified in a study of cytomegalovirus exposure and HLA in healthy donors (dated by TCRdb to the late 2010s). Study-level background: An earlier analysis of some 620 of the donors reported about 260 Gb of sequence data and 95 million to 140 million unique TCR beta sequences obtained from around 190 million T cells. Roughly 300 gigabases of sequencing data and tens of millions of unique TCR sequences were included in an early release covering several hundred HLA-typed donors. Of the approximately 400 genotyped donors, roughly 80% fell in the genetic ancestry cluster associated with self-reported Caucasian donors. The study aimed to test whether signatures of past pathogen exposure could be identified by cataloging public T cell receptors. Using immunosequencing, the study profiled T cell repertoires from about 610 subjects and related those repertoires to cytomegalovirus serostatus. A separate validation cohort of roughly 130 different subjects was used in addition to the 666-subject first cohort. High-throughput TCR immunosequencing, statistical association of individual TCRs with disease status, and machine learning were combined to predict cytomegalovirus infection status. A later analysis re-examined previously published TCR beta repertoires from roughly 720 donors and added high-resolution HLA genotyping to investigate patterns of TCR occurrence. Rather than drawing on any new phenotypic data, the later analysis identified candidate immune exposures from TCR beta sequences and the way those sequences occurred across donors. To decide whether each TCR beta V gene segment behaved as functional or pseudogenic, an earlier analysis of over 500 of the donors relied on high-throughput TCR beta sequencing. Donor age, sex, ethnicity and CMV serostatus were compiled together with the repertoire data. Genome-wide SNP genotypes for about 60% of the roughly 700 donors were used in a later genetic analysis, which treated that subset as a discovery cohort. Every discovery cohort repertoire had been produced on one sequencing platform. Class I and class II HLA loci were covered by the typing at four-digit resolution. Typing coverage varied by locus: about 629-630 donors for A, B, C, DRB1 and DQB1; under 550 for DQA1; about 600 for DPA1; about 450 for DPB1. Because of strong linkage in the cohort, five DR-DQ haplotypes were treated as single units for association and clustering. On average, roughly 250,000 unique TCR beta nucleotide sequences were sequenced per donor among 300 to 500 genotyped donors of the cohort, with about 17% of those sequences being non-productive. Study-level results and caveats: Because some donors lacked HLA typing at each locus, the association tests relied only on the typed subset. According to a later analysis, parvovirus B19, influenza, CMV and Epstein-Barr virus appeared linked to several top co-occurrence clusters. Roughly uniform sequencing depth across donors was assumed in presence/absence analyses, although this assumption may not hold. A later analysis associated about 17,000 TCR beta sequences with specific HLA alleles at a false discovery rate of 0.05. In the study, approximately 160 TCR beta chains were listed as associated with cytomegalovirus. Correlated functional status among segregating V segments might reflect linkage disequilibrium, but an unknown experimental factor could not be ruled out. Strong co-occurrence of HLA alleles, especially DR and DQ, made assigning TCR associations to individual alleles difficult. According to a later analysis, TCR association rates differed among HLA loci, with DRB1 alleles showing the most associated TCRs and HLA-C alleles showing the fewest. A later genetic analysis reported fewer N-insertions in productive TCRs among donors in an Asian-associated ancestry cluster than the roughly 640-donor mean. Compared with equally common non-associated chains, HLA-associated TCR beta chains in a later analysis were more clonally expanded and had lower generation probabilities. A cluster of highly shared sequence variants was judged likely to be a technical artifact of the sequencing pipeline. The authors suggested that the approach could potentially be extended to other disease states and immunological phenotypes. A later analysis found that most CMV-associated TCR beta chains appeared HLA-restricted, with HLA associations seemingly driven largely by CMV exposure. Immune exposure information for the cohort was limited to CMV serostatus. The earlier analysis of about 600 of the donors excluded 15 to 20 rarely observed V segments, including chromosome 9 orphons, because counts were too low. The classifier was reported to diagnose cytomegalovirus status with high specificity and sensitivity in both the original cohort and the validation cohort. A further reported finding was that TCR beta sequences accurately predicted the HLA-A and HLA-B alleles for most subjects in the first cohort. An earlier analysis of 450 to 750 of the donors showed that most TCR beta V segments appeared in productive rearrangements either about 87% or about 30% of the time, which broadly matched IMGT annotations. Most TCR sequences were observed very rarely across donors, whereas some public TCRs were present in many individuals. In vitro tests confirmed that a few of the cytomegalovirus-associated TCR beta chains recognize cytomegalovirus antigens. This cohort had only TCR beta chains sequenced, and the lack of alpha or paired-chain data limited which features could be detected. V-gene and J-gene trimming of TCR beta chains was associated with a missense DCLRE1C variant in a later genetic analysis, and the association was replicated in an independent cohort. The 87-base-pair reads could not distinguish some IMGT-functional V segments, including TRBV6-2 and TRBV6-3, so those segments were excluded.

In total, 500 to 700 healthy bone marrow donors made up the cohort. At the time of sampling, every cohort member was nominally healthy, though immune exposures that went unrecorded were likely present. The donor tested CMV seronegative and was one of the 352 seronegative cohort members. A peripheral blood sample was collected from each donor, and TCR beta sequencing was performed on peripheral blood mononuclear cells. The Qiagen DNeasy Blood Extraction Kit was used to extract genomic DNA from the blood cell samples. Trimming takes 3 bases off V and 6 bases off J; junction bases not matched to a gene: 9. Inclusive of the bounding cysteine and phenylalanine, the CDR3 is 15 residues long. Solely the CDR3 DNA is kept, with 45 bases framed from the first base. The germline V gene sets CDR1 to SGHTA and CDR2 to FQGNSA. The method behind the library was the immunoSEQ multiplex PCR assay. A mixture of 60 forward primers for TCR Vbeta segments and 13 reverse primers for TCR Jbeta segments was used in the multiplex PCR. The CDR3 region of rearranged TCR beta genes was amplified from genomic DNA by a multiplex PCR assay. The amplified TCR beta libraries were sequenced on the Illumina HiSeq System as 87-base-pair reads. Processing in the source paper ran as follows. A later analysis tallied some 79 million unique TCR beta chains across the 640 or so repertoires, and some 10 million of those chains were shared by two or more donors. Raw reads were error-corrected and collapsed into unique sequences by a nearest-neighbor algorithm in which closely related sequences were merged to remove PCR and sequencing errors. Alignment of CDR3 sequences to IMGT reference sequences was used to assign V, D and J gene segments. For a sequence to be retained, a match of at least six nucleotides was required to both a V gene segment and a J gene segment. Rearrangements were classified as productive when the CDR3 lacked stop codons and remained in frame with V and J, and all other rearrangements were classified as non-productive. Following IMGT convention, CDR3 was defined as the stretch from the second conserved V-encoded cysteine to the conserved J-encoded phenylalanine. Sequences without an unambiguous match to a single V gene segment were excluded from the earlier analysis of several hundred of the donors. An earlier analysis of just under 600 of the donors called V segments functional above 56.7% productive rearrangements and segregating when the between-donor standard deviation exceeded 5%. To diagnose cytomegalovirus status from the catalog of TCR beta chain sequences, a statistical classification framework was built. In a later analysis, V and J genes were assigned by comparing TCR nucleotide sequences against IMGT/GENE-DB human TR gene sequences. In a later analysis, CDR3 sequences and most-parsimonious VDJ recombination scenarios were assigned using the TCRdist pipeline. A later analysis defined each TCR beta chain by its CDR3 amino acid sequence plus V-gene family, and excluded reads lacking a unique V-gene family. To address suspected cross-contamination and a sequencing artifact, a later analysis removed a few hundred highly shared, low-generation-probability nucleotide sequences. In a later analysis, a clonal expansion index for each public chain was calculated from normalized within-repertoire ranks of inferred template counts. In a later analysis, generation probabilities were computed with a VDJ recombination model fitted to out-of-frame rearrangements, and the resulting probabilities were checked against IGoR. A later analysis scored TCR-TCR, TCR-HLA and TCR-CMV co-occurrence with hypergeometric tests, applying a repertoire-size bias correction to TCR pairs. A later analysis estimated false discovery rates by permuting HLA or CMV assignments 20 times. In a later analysis, co-occurring TCRs were grouped using DBSCAN, and TCRdist sequence similarity was added for clustering within HLA-allele-positive subsets. Co-occurrence clustering excluded repertoires with fewer than 30,000 or more than 120,000 public chains, plus five with anomalous nucleotide sharing. TCRdb took over this immuneACCESS table, retaining in-frame rearrangements with V and J assigned. Such tables are incomplete; in checked studies, under half of the missing clones stem from an unresolved V gene, and the remainder is unexplained. D and trimming come from the DNA, and the V and J calls and clone size come from that table. The table for this sample lists 200,000 or so clones. The leading ten clones occupy approximately 0.74% of the sample.

Turning to this clone: No antigen is known for it.

The chain is made from TRBV7-2 and TRBJ1-2, and 8 junction bases match TRBD1. Sequences were obtained from PBMCs. This receptor was obtained from a boy younger than 18 in good health and CMV-seronegative. The DNA reads as follows: TGTGCCAGCAGCTTGGGATCCCGGACAGGGAATGGCTACACCTTC. It encodes CASSLGSRTGNGYTF.